The present TCR beta chain was sequenced within a study of blood T cell repertoires in COVID-19. Study at large: Specimens from acute and convalescent COVID-19 originated in the United States, Italy and Spain.

Under the authors' procedure: Quantification of nucleated cells was approximated via reference gene primer amplification. The data were produced by immunoSEQ multiplex PCR, yet TCRdb's version contains in-frame clones alone and is incomplete. The D gene and trimming were derived from the DNA, and the V and J assignments and clone size from that table. The table records fewer than 250,000 clones, around 88% of them present only once. There are 12 residues in the CDR3. In germline, CDR1 is DFQATT, CDR2 SNEGSKA (reference sequence). Trimming shortened V by 3 bases and J by 5 bases, and 11 bases separated the two germline ends.

The genes are TRBV20-1 and TRBJ2-7; D unclear. Sample: peripheral blood. The source of this sequence is a woman aged 45-60 years with acute or convalescent COVID-19. The CDR3 loop reads CSASHGGNEQYF. The CDR3, as DNA: TGCAGTGCTAGTCACGGCGGAAACGAGCAGTACTTC.